The 21 T cell receptor beta chains given below trace back to one sample, sequenced in a study of blood T cell repertoires in COVID-19. Here immunoSEQ multiplex PCR was the method, and the copy in TCRdb shows in-frame clones only, minus some. Of just over 650,000 clones listed, more than 80% were seen once; the top ten hold under 0.3%. Material for sequencing was peripheral blood. These receptors were obtained from a woman under 30 with acute or convalescent COVID-19.

This chain joins TRBV4-1 and TRBJ1-1; D is undetermined. Germline V CDR1 and CDR2: MGHRA, YSYEKL. V lost 0 bases to trimming and J lost 1 base, with 9 bases between them. The CDR3 extends over 15 amino acids. Here the CDR3 DNA reads TGCGCCAGCAGCCAAGATCTACGGGGGAACACTGAAGCTTTCTTT. This encodes CASSQDLRGNTEAFF.

The V gene is TRBV5-1, the J gene TRBJ2-7, with D perhaps TRBD1 (6 bases). This CDR3 is built from 16 residues. Germline CDR1 SGHRS, CDR2 YFSETQ. The V end was cut by 5 bases, the J end by 4 bases, with 22 bases between. Here the CDR3 reads CASRLPRPDRPYEQYF. CDR3 DNA sequence: TGCGCCAGCAGATTACCCCGTCCGGACAGACCTTACGAGCAGTACTTC. The variable domain in full, with the rest retrieved from reference TRBV5-1 and TRBJ2-7, is KAGVTQTPRYLIKTRGQQVTLSCSPISGHRSVSWYQQTPGQGLQFLFEYFSETQRNKGNFPGRFSGRQFSNSRSEMNVSTLELGDSALYLCASRLPRPDRPYEQYFGPGTRLTVT.

The chain links TRBV11-3 to TRBJ2-2; the match to TRBD2 covers 8 bases. With V trimmed by 5 bases and J by 6 bases, 8 bases remained unmatched. The CDR3 spans 15 residues. Germline CDR1 is SGHNT and CDR2 is YENEEA. The chain's CDR3 is CASSDRGGVAGELFF. In nucleotides, the CDR3 is TGTGCCAGCAGCGACCGGGGGGGCGTGGCCGGGGAGCTGTTTTTT.

This clone was recorded a few times. The V call is TRBV7-8, the J call TRBJ1-1; D not resolved. Germline values: CDR1 SGHVS, CDR2 FQNEAQ. The CDR3 sequence is 15 residues long. V was shortened by 5 bases and J by 0 bases, with 13 bases between the two germline ends. The CDR3, as DNA: TGTGCCAGCAGCCTCAGAAGGAGCATGAACACTGAAGCTTTCTTT. This codes for CASSLRRSMNTEAFF.

The chain uses TRBV7-9 and TRBJ1-6, with a possible D match to TRBD1 (5 bases). Trimming cost V 2 bases and J 10 bases, with 12 bases left between them. Germline assignment: CDR1 SEHNR and CDR2 FQNEAQ (reference sequence). The CDR3 sequence is 14 residues long. This CDR3 is CASSLQGPQSPLHF. The CDR3 nucleotides are TGTGCCAGCAGCTTACAGGGTCCGCAATCACCCCTCCACTTT. Using reference TRBV7-9 and TRBJ1-6 for the parts outside the CDR3, the full variable domain is DTGVSQNPRHKITKRGQNVTFRCDPISEHNRLYWYRQTLGQGPEFLTYFQNEAQLEKSRLLSDRFSAERPKGSFSTLEIQRTEQGDSAMYLCASSLQGPQSPLHFGNGTRLTVT.

J is TRBJ1-2 and V is TRBV4-1; TRBD1 matches at 7 bases. This CDR3 has 14 amino acids. With 4 bases clipped from V and 5 bases from J, the junction kept 7 bases outside the gene matches. Germline CDR1 is MGHRA and CDR2 is YSYEKL. The CDR3 DNA sequence: TGCGCCAGCAGCCCGACAGGGCCTGAATATGGCTACACCTTC. Translating it yields CASSPTGPEYGYTF.

This chain uses TRBV24-1 with TRBJ2-1; 12 nucleotides match TRBD2. This CDR3 contains 14 residues. The V and J ends lost 3 bases and 8 bases, in that order; junction bases with no gene match: 1. Germline CDR1 reads KGHDR; CDR2 reads SFDVKD. Here the CDR3 DNA reads TGTGCCACCAGTGATAGACTAGCGGGGGATGAGCAGTTCTTC. This gives the protein CATSDRLAGDEQFF.

This chain uses TRBV7-6 with TRBJ1-3; D is unresolved. The germline V gene encodes CDR1 SGHVS and CDR2 FNYEAQ. The germline V and J ends were trimmed by 4 bases and 0 bases, with 10 bases remaining between them. The CDR3 is made up of 15 amino acids. CDR3 in DNA: TGTGCCAGCAGCTCTGGGCCCACCTCTGGAAACACCATATATTTT. The encoded protein is CASSSGPTSGNTIYF.

The chain has TRBV9 and TRBJ2-7; tentatively, D is TRBD2 (5 bases). Trimming removed 4 bases at V and 0 bases at J, with 14 bases between. The CDR3 length is 15 residues. CDR1 SGDLS and CDR2 YYNGEE come from the germline V gene. This CDR3 is CASSPVGVGSYEQYF. CDR3 sequence (DNA): TGTGCCAGCAGCCCAGTGGGAGTAGGCTCCTACGAGCAGTACTTC.

Notes on this clone: At one end the junction does not follow the germline gene, possibly because of a read error. This chain links TRBV10-1 with TRBJ2-7, with D tentatively TRBD2 (6 bases). Germline V gene data show CDR1 as WNHNN and CDR2 as SYGVQD (reference sequence). The CDR3 is made up of 12 amino acids. CDR3: CASSEGRDPILF. The CDR3 nucleotides read TGCGCCAGCAGTGAGGGGCGGGACCCAATCCTCTTC.

The chain employs TRBV2 and TRBJ1-3; D gene ambiguous. CDR3 length: 14 amino acids. The germline gives CDR1 SNHLY, CDR2 FYNNEI. Between the trimmed V and J ends, which lost 6 bases and 0 bases, there was a span of 9 bases. In nucleotides, the CDR3 is TGTGCCAGCAGGCCGGAGAGCTCTGGAAACACCATATATTTT. It is translated as CASRPESSGNTIYF.

The V gene is TRBV2, the J gene TRBJ2-3; TRBD1 agrees at 8 bases. Trimming at V came to 10 bases and at J to 5 bases, leaving 11 bases not matched to a gene. Per the germline V gene, CDR1 is SNHLY and CDR2 is FYNNEI. This CDR3 spans 14 amino acids. The CDR3: CANRRDRSLDTQYF. DNA of the CDR3: TGTGCCAACCGCCGGGACAGGAGTTTAGATACGCAGTATTTT.

This chain connects TRBV28 to TRBJ1-6; 11 bases align to TRBD1. Losses at the gene ends were 8 bases for V and 6 bases for J; bases not matched to a gene: 0. The germline gives CDR1 MDHEN, CDR2 SYDVKM. CDR3 length: 13 amino acids. CDR3 nucleotides: TGTGCCAGCGGGACAGGGGGTAATTCACCCCTCCACTTT. It specifies CASGTGGNSPLHF.

This clone was seen a single time. The V call is TRBV6-5, the J call TRBJ2-7; D is possibly TRBD2 (7 bases). The CDR3 covers 13 residues. V was trimmed by 11 bases and J by 0 bases, leaving 14 bases between them. Germline CDR1 MNHEY, CDR2 SVGAGI. As DNA, the CDR3 is TGTGCCGTTCGGGGGGCCTTCTCCTACGAGCAGTACTTC. Protein sequence: CAVRGAFSYEQYF.

This clone came up a few times. This specimen includes other DNA sequences encoding the same CDR3. The chain uses TRBV7-9 and TRBJ1-1, with TRBD1 matching 7 bases. V shed 5 bases, J shed 1 base, and the junction held 4 bases outside the gene matches. The CDR3 extends over 14 amino acids. The germline gives CDR1 SEHNR, CDR2 FQNEAQ (reference sequence). The CDR3 is CASSLGQANTEAFF. The CDR3 DNA follows: TGTGCCAGCAGCCTCGGACAGGCGAACACTGAAGCTTTCTTT.

This chain joins TRBV24-1 and TRBJ2-7; the match to TRBD2 covers 11 bases. Trimming at V came to 6 bases and at J to 2 bases, leaving 8 bases not matched to a gene. CDR1 is KGHDR and CDR2 is SFDVKD in the germline V gene. The CDR3 runs 16 residues. CDR3 loop: CATSSASGGSTYEQYF. As DNA, the CDR3 is TGTGCCACCAGTTCGGCTAGCGGGGGGTCGACCTACGAGCAGTACTTC.

The gene calls are TRBV9 and TRBJ2-7; TRBD2 aligns across 14 bases. V dropped 4 bases and J dropped 0; count of bases not matched to a gene: 18. The CDR3 loop spans 21 amino acids. Per the germline V gene, CDR1 is SGDLS and CDR2 is YYNGEE. The CDR3 loop is CASSRRGPGLAGENPSYEQYF. In DNA form, the CDR3 reads TGTGCCAGCAGCCGTAGGGGTCCGGGACTAGCGGGGGAGAATCCCTCCTACGAGCAGTACTTC. The whole variable domain, remainder taken from reference TRBV9 and TRBJ2-7, is DSGVTQTPKHLITATGQRVTLRCSPRSGDLSVYWYQQSLDQGLQFLIQYYNGEERAKGNILERFSAQQFPDLHSELNLSSLELGDSALYFCASSRRGPGLAGENPSYEQYFGPGTRLTVT.

This sequence joins TRBV5-4 and TRBJ1-2; 9 bases map to TRBD1. The length of the CDR3 is 16 residues. Germline V gene data show CDR1 as SGHNT and CDR2 as YYREEE (reference sequence). The J segment lost 2 bases and the V segment lost 4 bases, leaving 9 bases of the junction unmatched. The CDR3 loop is CASSPGTGTKNYGYTF. The CDR3, as DNA: TGTGCCAGCAGCCCCGGGACAGGGACCAAAAACTATGGCTACACCTTC.

This sequence joins TRBV5-5 and TRBJ1-3, with 7 positions matching TRBD1. CDR1 is SGHKS and CDR2 is YYEKEE in the germline V gene (reference sequence). CDR3 length: 15 residues. After removal of 4 bases from V and 0 bases from J, the junction contained 4 bases not matched to a gene. The CDR3 DNA reads as TGTGCCAGCAGCCAGGGGGGCCACTCTGGAAACACCATATATTTT. Amino acid sequence: CASSQGGHSGNTIYF.

The chain joins TRBV7-2 to TRBJ2-7, with TRBD2 identical over 13 bases. There are 12 residues in the CDR3. Germline V gene sequence: CDR1 SGHTA, CDR2 FQGNSA. The J segment lost 7 bases and the V segment lost 10 bases, leaving 4 bases of the junction unmatched. CDR3 in DNA: TGTGCCATAGGGACTAGCGGGGATGAGCAGTACTTC. It encodes CAIGTSGDEQYF.

The chain has TRBV24-1 and TRBJ1-4, with TRBD1 identical over 7 bases. The trim removed 3 bases at V and 0 bases at J, leaving 9 bases unmatched. Germline-derived CDR1 and CDR2 are KGHDR and SFDVKD. The CDR3 runs to 18 residues. The CDR3 DNA sequence: TGTGCCACCAGTGATCTCTGGACAGGAGTTGCAACTAATGAAAAACTGTTTTTT. This encodes CATSDLWTGVATNEKLFF.